This TCR beta chain was captured by sequencing in a study of prognosis after radiotherapy for stage I lung cancer (dated by TCRdb to about 2021). Background for the entire study: Over 15 stage I NSCLC patients were enrolled in Nanjing, China, between 2018 and early 2019. About 13 of the patients presented with newly diagnosed primary stage I lung tumors; roughly five had oligometastatic NSCLC following surgical resection of the primary tumor. All patients were regarded as medically inoperable, because of comorbidities in about a dozen patients and refusal of surgery in 6 to 8 patients. The cohort comprised under 15 men and a handful of women with a median age of approximately 70 years, ranging from about 50 to 84 years. About a dozen patients had adenocarcinoma and several had squamous cell carcinoma as the tumor histology. SBRT was delivered in 3 to 5 fractions with a biologically effective dose of at least 100 Gy, and image-guided IMRT or VMAT was used for delivery. No patient received concurrent therapy alongside SBRT. Four of the 19 patients developed distant metastases after SBRT, at a median of around 7 months; the other 15 showed no significant progression. Peripheral blood TCR beta repertoires were profiled in stage I NSCLC patients before and after stereotactic body radiotherapy, and the repertoires were related to distant failure. For each of the 20 or so patients, one blood sample was taken before SBRT and one after, so the study sequenced some 40 samples in total.

Here is what the overall study found, with its caveats: All reported P values were unadjusted for multiple comparisons. TRBV and TRBJ usage frequencies reportedly differed by metastasis status, in two V genes at baseline and in fewer than ten V and two J genes after SBRT. Limitations of the study included a small cohort and short follow-up, and the study findings need independent validation. Unique TCR clone counts fell after SBRT (median about 9,800 before versus roughly 6,200 after; Wilcoxon paired P=0.011). Post-SBRT Shannon entropy and its change from baseline were lower in patients who developed distant metastases; baseline Shannon entropy was not associated with metastases. Tumor specificity of expanded TCR clones was not determined.

V loses 7 bases, J loses 1 base, and the germline ends lie 13 bases apart. From the cysteine up to the phenylalanine, the CDR3 has a length of 14 residues. Only the CDR3 part of the read is kept: 42 bases, read in frame from the first base. CDR1 LGHNT and CDR2 FRNRAP are derived from the germline V gene. Two rounds of multiplex PCR were used to amplify the TCR beta CDR3 region from genomic DNA. In the first PCR round, primers specific to each TRBV and TRBJ gene were used, and the primer sequences were filed in Chinese patent CN105087789A. The second PCR round used universal primers. The Roche High Pure PCR Template Preparation Kit was used to extract genomic DNA from frozen PBMCs. An Illumina HiSeq 3000 was used to sequence the libraries paired-end with 151 bp reads. On the authors' methods: CutAdapt was used to remove raw reads lacking the multiplex PCR primer sequences. High-quality paired reads were merged into contigs with PEAR. By alignment to reference sequences, MiXCR assigned TRB V, D and J gene segments to each contig. CDR3 sequences were clustered by base quality and sequence similarity to remove sequencing errors. Shannon entropy, normalized by the natural log of the productive TCR sequence number, served as the measure of diversity. Clonality was computed as one minus the ratio of Shannon entropy to the natural log of the number of unique clonotypes. The Youden index of ROC curves was used to select progression-free survival cut-offs for repertoire metrics, and analyses were performed in R 3.5.3. The raw public reads went through TCRdb reprocessing: fastp at Q25, MiXCR clone calling, in-frame beta chains kept. Rows matching on CDR3 protein sequence are summarized as one entry with the most common DNA and genes. The V and J calls, along with clone size, are taken from TCRdb and not from the paper's own processing. Across this sample there are fewer than 40,000 distinct CDR3 sequences, with 30% to 35% seen only once. 25% to 30% of the sample lies in the top ten.

A word on this clonotype: The target of this receptor is not known. There are no base qualities to consult, and no much larger clone falls within one base.

A history of other malignancies or of prior chemotherapy or radiotherapy was absent in all patients, and node-negative disease was shown on CT and PET/CT in all patients. About 6.3 milliliters of peripheral venous blood were drawn into EDTA tubes at each of two time points. Ficoll-Paque Plus density-gradient centrifugation was used to isolate PBMCs. Immediately after collection, samples were stored at -80 degrees C until analysis. The chain is encoded by TRBV12-5 joined to TRBJ1-1, and the D gene may be TRBD1, 6 bases matching. The clonotype comes from a donor aged 50 or older with non-small cell lung cancer. Material: PBMCs, obtained before or after stereotactic body radiation therapy (not recorded which). The CDR3 protein is CASVLRGGNTEAFF. The nucleotides read TGTGCTAGTGTCCTCAGGGGAGGGAACACTGAAGCTTTCTTT.